This T cell receptor (beta chain) was recorded in a study of blood T cell repertoires in COVID-19. This clone has just one count. Original methodology: Scientists estimated how many nucleated cells there were by amplifying reference gene primers. TCRdb keeps only in-frame clones here, not all; method: immunoSEQ multiplex PCR. V, J and clone size were drawn from that table, and D and trimming were deduced from the DNA. The sample carries 130,000 to 150,000 clones, roughly four fifths recorded once. Germline V gives CDR1 MNHEY, CDR2 SVGAGI. The V gene end was trimmed by 6 bases and the J gene end by 5 bases; junction bases not matched to a gene: 9. This CDR3 region has 15 residues.

The V and J genes are TRBV6-5 and TRBJ2-3, with 9 positions matching TRBD1. The source material was peripheral blood. The clonotype originates from a man of 80 years or more with acute or convalescent COVID-19. The CDR3 DNA follows: TGTGCCAGCAGGTACGACGGGACAGGGAAAGATACGCAGTATTTT. Protein: CASRYDGTGKDTQYF.